This T cell receptor beta chain was retrieved from a study of radiotherapy plus CTLA-4 blockade in lung cancer. Study-level background: Across the patients, objective responses occurred in more than 15%, and disease control in roughly 30%. Findings and limits, study-wide: Reports state that early shifts in blood T cell clones, with interferon-beta, best predicted response.

Trimming took 5 bases from V and 0 from J, leaving 16 bases between them. Germline assignment: CDR1 SEHNR and CDR2 FQNEAQ (reference sequence). The CDR3 sequence is 17 residues long. The protocol was immunoSEQ multiplex PCR, while the TCRdb copy is restricted to in-frame clones and leaves out a portion. The sample holds fewer than 50,000 clones, about 63% seen once. In regard to this clone: Its matching antigen is unknown.

This clonotype originated in a human donor with non-small cell lung cancer who had a partial response to radiotherapy plus ipilimumab. This sequence joins TRBV7-9 and TRBJ1-4; D might be TRBD1 (6 bases). The specimen was peripheral blood, collected from a patient treated with radiotherapy plus ipilimumab. CDR3 in DNA: TGTGCCAGCAGCACCGGACAGCTATTAGCAACTAATGAAAAACTGTTTTTT. Translating it yields CASSTGQLLATNEKLFF.